This TCR beta chain was found in a study of identical twins (TCRdb year 2016). Study-wide context: To test whether fetal clonotypes persist, the study used deep sequencing on TCR alpha and beta repertoires from monozygotic twins, unrelated adults of various ages, and cord blood. To rule out contamination, the twin experiments were replicated at different times with different library preparation protocols.

Summary of the overall study and its limitations: Fewer insertions were carried by abundant cord blood beta clonotypes, a similar but weaker trend appeared in young adult naive repertoires, and no such trend appeared in memory repertoires. Compared with coincidental sharing between unrelated individuals, an excess of low generation-probability sequences was observed among out-of-frame TCR alpha sequences shared between twins. The excess sharing between twins in beta out-of-frame sequences was weaker because fewer shared sequences reduced the signal-to-noise ratio. Recombination models systematically underestimated out-of-frame TCR alpha sharing in monozygotic twins but agreed with sharing between unrelated individuals. Because the same donors could not be followed over many years, the conclusions depended on cross-sectional statistical analysis. Invariant T cells such as MAIT and iNKT could partly confound zero-insertion analyses, although diverse VJ usage argued against such confounding for most clonotypes.

Receptors were amplified or captured by 5' RACE. The run used an Illumina HiSeq 2000. Template switching added a universal primer binding site, and the final cDNA carried a unique molecular identifier that allowed TCR cDNA molecules to be counted accurately. Specific primers in the conserved constant-segment region were used to synthesize first-strand cDNA for the TCR alpha and beta chains. To control for contamination, each cDNA library was double barcoded with a SMART-Mk sample barcode plus Illumina barcodes. TruSeq adapter sequences and Illumina sample barcodes were added in two successive PCR steps. The TCR alpha and beta cDNA libraries were sequenced on the Illumina HiSeq platform using custom primers. The study's processing was this. Raw reads were processed with MiGEC to extract unique molecular identifiers, and MiXCR was used to determine CDR3 positions. Recombination models were inferred per individual with the repgenHMM and IGoR tools using an EM algorithm. Shared clonotypes were analyzed with the tcR package in R, and sharing was normalized by the product of cloneset sizes. Out-of-frame nonproductive sequences were analyzed to study raw recombination free of thymic and clonal selection effects. The raw public reads went through TCRdb reprocessing: fastp at Q25, MiXCR clone calling, in-frame beta chains kept. Identical CDR3 protein sequences are pooled into one entry, listed with their most common genes and DNA. V and J calls and clone size were set by TCRdb, not the authors. The sample records about 1.7 million distinct CDR3 sequences, around 29% of which are singletons. The top ten clonotypes cover approximately 0.25% of the sample.

Relative to germline, V is 4 bases shorter and J is 4 bases shorter, with 14 bases between their ends. The germline V gene supplies CDR1 SQVTM and CDR2 ANQGSEA. The cysteine opens and the phenylalanine closes a CDR3 of 14 amino acids. This entry keeps only the CDR3 DNA: 42 bases, framed from base 1. A word on this clonotype: It lacks a known antigen. No base quality values were provided; no much bigger clone lies one nucleotide off.

All donors were healthy Caucasians. The sequence is built from TRBV29-1 and TRBJ2-1, with a weak D call of TRBD2 (6 bases match). The receptor was isolated from a newborn girl in good health. Specimen: cord blood. The DNA is as follows: TGCAGCGTTGCCAGGGCGGGACCTTACAATGAGCAGTTCTTC. It translates as CSVARAGPYNEQFF.